This is a list of T cell receptor beta chains from one sample in a study of OX40 agonist ivuxolimab in advanced cancers. The method was immunoSEQ multiplex PCR; TCRdb's version includes in-frame clones alone and lacks a portion of them. The sample records approximately 26,000 clones, roughly 90% being singletons. Sequenced material: CD4+ or CD8+ T cells sorted from blood, taken in a trial of the OX40 agonist ivuxolimab. These receptors were taken from an adult with an advanced solid tumor such as melanoma, head and neck, liver or kidney cancer. The CDR3 runs from the conserved cysteine through the conserved F or W. The order of the fields is D gene, J gene, V gene, clone size, CDR3 protein, CDR3 DNA. The D gene is left open where the match is weak. Size is stated for part of the rows, as once, few or many counts, or as a class when the clone is expanded.

D: NA; J: TRBJ2-3; V: TRBV7-2; size: NA; CDR3: CASSLLARGTDTQYF; DNA: TGTGCCAGCAGCTTATTGGCGAGAGGCACAGATACGCAGTATTTT
D: NA; J: TRBJ2-7; V: TRBV30; size: NA; CDR3: CAWSVRSDEQYF; DNA: TGTGCCTGGAGTGTACGAAGCGACGAGCAGTACTTC
D: NA; J: TRBJ2-7; V: TRBV7-6; size: NA; CDR3: CASSSSAYEQYF; DNA: TGTGCCAGCAGCTCGTCGGCCTACGAGCAGTACTTC
D: NA; J: TRBJ2-7; V: TRBV7-9; size: NA; CDR3: CASSLGASYEQYF; DNA: TGTGCCAGCAGCTTAGGGGCAAGCTACGAGCAGTACTTC
D: NA; J: TRBJ1-3; V: TRBV7-9; size: once; CDR3: CASSLLQEFGNTIYF; DNA: TGTGCCAGCAGCCTGTTACAGGAATTTGGAAACACCATATATTTT
D: NA; J: TRBJ2-1; V: TRBV7-2; size: NA; CDR3: CASSPPTSSGADYNEQFF; DNA: TGTGCCAGCAGCCCACCAACCAGTAGCGGAGCCGACTACAATGAGCAGTTCTTC
D: NA; J: TRBJ2-3; V: TRBV28; size: NA; CDR3: CASSPETYSGDTQYF; DNA: TGTGCCAGCAGCCCGGAGACCTACTCAGGAGATACGCAGTATTTT
D: NA; J: TRBJ2-5; V: TRBV28; size: NA; CDR3: CASTTTQETQYF; DNA: TGTGCCAGCACTACGACTCAAGAGACCCAGTACTTC
D: NA; J: TRBJ2-3; V: TRBV4-1; size: NA; CDR3: CASSQAGGRMQADTQYF; DNA: TGCGCCAGCAGCCAAGCCGGGGGGCGCATGCAAGCAGATACGCAGTATTTT
D: NA; J: TRBJ2-7; V: TRBV7-7; size: NA; CDR3: CASSPTNYGFYEQYF; DNA: TGTGCTAGCAGCCCAACAAATTACGGTTTCTACGAGCAGTACTTC
D: TRBD2; J: TRBJ2-5; V: TRBV15; size: NA; CDR3: CATSTLAGERRETQYF; DNA: TGTGCCACAAGCACATTAGCGGGAGAACGACGGGAGACCCAGTACTTC
D: TRBD2; J: TRBJ2-1; V: TRBV15; size: NA; CDR3: CATSRPLSGSSYNEQFF; DNA: TGTGCCACCAGCAGACCTCTTAGCGGGAGCTCCTACAATGAGCAGTTCTTC
D: NA; J: TRBJ2-4; V: TRBV6-1; size: NA; CDR3: CASRAVGDHIQYF; DNA: TGTGCCAGCAGGGCAGTGGGCGACCACATTCAGTACTTC
D: NA; J: TRBJ2-5; V: TRBV7-9; size: NA; CDR3: CASSLVGERETQYF; DNA: TGTGCCAGCAGCTTAGTCGGTGAGCGGGAGACCCAGTACTTC
D: NA; J: TRBJ2-1; V: TRBV15; size: NA; CDR3: CATSRDLLEQDAREAINEQFF; DNA: TGTGCCACCAGCAGAGATTTGCTGGAACAGGATGCCCGAGAGGCCATCAATGAGCAGTTCTTC
D: NA; J: TRBJ2-3; V: TRBV27; size: NA; CDR3: CASSLSIDTDTQYF; DNA: TGTGCCAGCAGCCTATCGATCGACACAGATACGCAGTATTTT
D: TRBD1; J: TRBJ1-5; V: TRBV18; size: NA; CDR3: CASSPETGPQTQHF; DNA: TGTGCCAGCTCACCAGAGACAGGGCCCCAGACCCAGCATTTT
D: TRBD2; J: TRBJ2-1; V: TRBV27; size: NA; CDR3: CASATSGGNSLPGQFF; DNA: TGTGCCAGCGCTACTAGCGGGGGAAATTCCCTCCCCGGGCAGTTCTTC
D: NA; J: TRBJ2-7; V: TRBV2; size: NA; CDR3: CASSETTYEQYF; DNA: TGTGCCAGCAGTGAAACAACGTACGAGCAGTACTTC
D: NA; J: TRBJ2-1; V: TRBV11-3; size: once; CDR3: CASSLGAGLEQFF; DNA: TGTGCCAGCAGCTTAGGGGCAGGGCTAGAGCAGTTCTTC
D: NA; J: TRBJ2-7; V: TRBV18; size: few; CDR3: CASSPTSYEQYF; DNA: TGTGCCAGCTCACCAACTTCCTACGAGCAGTACTTC
D: NA; J: TRBJ1-3; V: TRBV6-1; size: NA; CDR3: CASGDPSDTIYF; DNA: TGTGCCAGCGGAGACCCGTCGGACACCATATATTTT
D: NA; J: TRBJ1-5; V: TRBV27; size: NA; CDR3: CASSSTGLGNQPQHF; DNA: TGTGCCAGCAGTTCCACAGGGTTGGGAAATCAGCCCCAGCATTTT
D: TRBD2; J: TRBJ2-1; V: TRBV14; size: NA; CDR3: CASSQGVLIAGGHNEQFF; DNA: TGTGCCAGCAGCCAAGGAGTCCTGATAGCGGGAGGTCACAATGAGCAGTTCTTC
D: NA; J: TRBJ1-5; V: TRBV15; size: few; CDR3: CATSRDRPEGNQPQHF; DNA: TGTGCCACCAGCAGAGATAGGCCAGAAGGCAATCAGCCCCAGCATTTT
D: NA; J: TRBJ1-4; V: TRBV9; size: NA; CDR3: CASTPGGTNEKLFF; DNA: TGTGCCAGCACCCCGGGGGGGACTAATGAAAAACTGTTTTTT
D: NA; J: TRBJ2-7; V: TRBV4-1; size: NA; CDR3: CASSQELGGYEQYF; DNA: TGCGCCAGCAGCCAAGAACTGGGCGGCTACGAGCAGTACTTC
D: NA; J: TRBJ2-1; V: TRBV15; size: NA; CDR3: CATLANNEQFF; DNA: TGTGCCACCCTAGCGAACAATGAGCAGTTCTTC
D: NA; J: TRBJ1-4; V: TRBV21-1; size: NA; CDR3: CASTQSRAIRYWGREKLFF; DNA: TGTGCCAGCACGCAATCCCGTGCTATTCGGTATTGGGGTAGGGAAAAACTGTTTTTT
D: TRBD1; J: TRBJ2-1; V: TRBV7-3; size: NA; CDR3: CASSFEYSGQGYNEQFF; DNA: TGTGCCAGCAGCTTTGAATATTCGGGACAGGGGTACAATGAGCAGTTCTTC
D: NA; J: TRBJ2-2; V: TRBV13; size: NA; CDR3: CASRAFHTGELFF; DNA: TGTGCCAGCAGGGCCTTTCACACCGGGGAGCTGTTTTTT
D: NA; J: TRBJ2-7; V: TRBV28; size: NA; CDR3: CASSLSDSGAYEQYF; DNA: TGTGCCAGCAGTCTCTCGGACAGCGGAGCCTACGAGCAGTACTTC
D: TRBD2; J: TRBJ2-7; V: TRBV28; size: NA; CDR3: CASRGLAGDYEQYF; DNA: TGTGCCAGCAGAGGACTAGCGGGAGACTACGAGCAGTACTTC
D: TRBD2; J: TRBJ2-1; V: TRBV13; size: NA; CDR3: CASSFSTSGLYNEQFF; DNA: TGTGCCAGCAGCTTCTCTACTAGCGGGTTGTACAATGAGCAGTTCTTC
D: TRBD2; J: TRBJ2-7; V: TRBV23-1; size: NA; CDR3: CASSQSGGTSGIYEQYF; DNA: TGCGCCAGCAGTCAATCCGGAGGGACTAGCGGGATATACGAGCAGTACTTC
D: NA; J: TRBJ2-1; V: TRBV6-5; size: NA; CDR3: CASSLTGALSHEQFF; DNA: TGTGCCAGCAGTTTAACGGGGGCCCTATCGCATGAGCAGTTCTTC
D: TRBD2; J: TRBJ2-5; V: TRBV28; size: NA; CDR3: CASTGTSEEQYF; DNA: TGTGCCAGCACCGGGACTAGCGAAGAGCAGTACTTC
D: TRBD2; J: TRBJ2-2; V: TRBV10-3; size: NA; CDR3: CAISAQPLAGGYTGELFF; DNA: TGTGCCATCAGTGCTCAACCTCTAGCGGGAGGGTACACCGGGGAGCTGTTTTTT
D: TRBD1; J: TRBJ2-1; V: TRBV7-8; size: NA; CDR3: CASSLSGGFYNEQFF; DNA: TGTGCCAGCAGCTTATCAGGGGGCTTCTACAATGAGCAGTTCTTC
D: TRBD1; J: TRBJ2-5; V: TRBV5-1; size: NA; CDR3: CASSYGQTGGGETQYF; DNA: TGCGCCAGCAGCTACGGTCAGACAGGGGGCGGGGAGACCCAGTACTTC
D: TRBD1; J: TRBJ1-5; V: TRBV19; size: once; CDR3: CASARWTGPAEGPQHF; DNA: TGTGCCAGCGCCCGGTGGACAGGGCCGGCCGAGGGACCCCAGCATTTT